The 25 T cell receptor beta chains below come from one sample, sequenced in a study of early T cells in non-severe SARS-CoV-2 infection. TCRdb reprocessed the 5' RACE reads with MiXCR, giving one entry per CDR3 protein. The sample consists of about 58,000 distinct CDR3 sequences, roughly 12% of them appearing once. Sequencing input: whole blood. The origin of the receptors is an adult who was a healthcare worker with PCR-confirmed SARS-CoV-2 infection or an uninfected control (not recorded which).

This clonotype occurred a few times. This rearrangement joins TRBV7-2 to TRBJ2-2; D unclear. The CDR3 length is 15 residues. V was shortened by 0 bases and J by 4 bases, with 9 bases between the two germline ends. Looked up from germline, CDR1 is SGHTA and CDR2 is FQGNSA. The CDR3, as DNA: TGTGCCAGCAGCTTAGCAGGGCTCCTCACCGGGGAGCTGTTTTTT. It encodes CASSLAGLLTGELFF.

This clonotype has a count of ten or more. The V call is TRBV20-1, the J call TRBJ2-1; 13 bases map to TRBD2. This CDR3 has 16 amino acids. Germline loops: CDR1 DFQATT, CDR2 SNEGSKA (reference sequence). The V and J ends lost 6 bases and 7 bases, in that order; junction bases with no gene match: 12. CDR3 bases: TGCAGTGCCCCTCGGAGACTAGCGGGAGGAAGGAATGAGCAGTTCTTC. It is translated as CSAPRRLAGGRNEQFF.

The rearrangement uses TRBV27 and TRBJ2-5; D gene uncertain. CDR3 size: 13 residues. CDR1 and CDR2 (germline): MNHEY, SMNVEV (reference sequence). Trimming took off 0 bases at V and 7 bases at J, with 9 bases between the two ends. CDR3 loop: CASSLSLVMTQYF. The CDR3 DNA follows: TGTGCCAGCAGTTTATCCTTGGTGATGACCCAGTACTTC.

The V call is TRBV6-4, the J call TRBJ2-3; D tentatively fits TRBD1 or TRBD2 (5 bases each). The CDR3 extends over 13 amino acids. Germline assignment: CDR1 MRHNA and CDR2 SNTAGT. The V end lost 8 bases, the J end lost 4 bases, and 13 bases lay between the germline ends. CDR3 in amino acids: CASGRDEADTQYF. In nucleotides, the CDR3 is TGTGCCAGCGGCCGGGACGAGGCAGATACGCAGTATTTT.

This clonotype turned up a few times. V gene TRBV21-1 combines with J gene TRBJ1-1. TRBV21-1 corresponds to a pseudogene. There are 13 residues in the CDR3. The CDR3 is CASSVYPAAEAFF. The DNA of the CDR3 is TGTGCCAGCAGCGTCTATCCGGCGGCTGAAGCTTTCTTT.

This clonotype showed up many times. This chain links TRBV20-1 with TRBJ1-1; possibly TRBD1 for D (5 bases). CDR3 length: 16 amino acids. V was pared by 4 bases and J by 4 bases, with 22 bases between. The germline gives CDR1 DFQATT, CDR2 SNEGSKA (reference sequence). The CDR3 spells CSATRGTQVLSTEAFF. CDR3 DNA: TGCAGTGCTACCCGCGGGACCCAAGTTCTGAGCACTGAAGCTTTCTTT.

This clonotype showed up just a few times. This chain connects TRBV12-2 to TRBJ2-3; the table's D call, TRBD1, has no DNA check behind it. TRBV12-2 is a documented pseudogene. CDR3 size: 14 residues. The CDR3 is CASRLGTSTDTQYF. The CDR3 DNA is TGTGCAAGTCGCTTGGGGACAAGCACAGATACGCAGTATTTT.

This chain connects TRBV29-1 to TRBJ2-1; 8 bases fit TRBD2. Unmatched junction bases numbered 13, after V lost 7 bases and J lost 8 bases. The CDR3 extends over 14 amino acids. Germline V gene sequence: CDR1 SQVTM, CDR2 ANQGSEA. This CDR3 reads CSAGGPAGVDEQFF. CDR3 in DNA: TGCAGCGCGGGGGGGCCAGCGGGAGTGGATGAGCAGTTCTTC.

The chain carries TRBV13 and TRBJ1-2; maybe TRBD1 (5 bases). V was pared by 4 bases and J by 6 bases, with 18 bases between. Germline CDR1 reads PRHDT; CDR2 reads FYEKMQ (reference sequence). This CDR3 is built from 15 residues. CDR3 bases: TGTGCCAGCAGCTCGCGTTCAGGGAGTAGGGATGGCTACACCTTC. As protein: CASSSRSGSRDGYTF. The full variable domain, in which reference TRBV13 and TRBJ1-2 provide the parts outside the CDR3, is AAGVIQSPRHLIKEKRETATLKCYPIPRHDTVYWYQQGPGQDPQFLISFYEKMQSDKGSIPDRFSAQQFSDYHSELNMSSLELGDSALYFCASSSRSGSRDGYTFGSGTRLTVV.

Many counts were recorded for this clonotype. This chain's CDR3 is CASRSPGRAGFGGELFF. CDR3 nucleotide sequence: TGTGCCAGCAGATCTCCCGGCAGGGCGGGATTTGGCGGGGAGCTGTTTTTT. The rearrangement uses TRBV7-2 and TRBJ2-2; the D gene is possibly TRBD2 (6 bases). From germline, CDR1 is SGHTA and CDR2 FQGNSA. V was cut by 6 bases and J by 7 bases, with 24 bases left in between. There are 17 residues in the CDR3.

The chain combines TRBV5-6 with TRBJ2-3, with a tentative D call TRBD2 (5 bases). This CDR3 has 13 amino acids. CDR1 is SGHDT and CDR2 is YYEEEE in the germline V gene. V gave up 3 bases and J gave up 8 bases, with 13 bases separating them. The chain's CDR3 is CASSSRLFFTQYF. CDR3 DNA: TGTGCCAGCAGCTCCCGACTATTTTTTACGCAGTATTTT.

The chain uses TRBV4-2 and TRBJ2-1; TRBD1 aligns across 9 bases. CDR1 is LGHNA, CDR2 YNFKEQ, per germline. V shed 5 bases and J 5 bases; nucleotides not matched to a gene: 4. The CDR3 length is 14 residues. The CDR3 nucleotides are TGTGCCAGCAGCGCAGGGGACAGGGACAATGAGCAGTTCTTC. Its translation: CASSAGDRDNEQFF.

This clonotype was observed a few times. This chain uses TRBV28 with TRBJ2-5, with 8 bases aligning to TRBD1. V gave up 4 bases and J gave up 5 bases; unmatched junction bases: 3. Germline loops: CDR1 MDHEN, CDR2 SYDVKM. This CDR3 contains 13 residues. This CDR3 reads CASSSGQDETQYF. The CDR3, as DNA: TGTGCCAGCAGTTCGGGACAGGACGAGACCCAGTACTTC.

This sequence joins TRBV11-2 and TRBJ1-1, with D possibly being TRBD1 (5 bases). With 2 bases removed from V and 1 base from J, the gap between germline ends came to 11 bases. The germline V gene has CDR1 SGHAT and CDR2 FQNNGV. The CDR3 contains 15 residues. The CDR3 loop reads CASSLFQGSNTEAFF. In nucleotides, the CDR3 is TGTGCCAGCAGCTTATTTCAGGGATCGAACACTGAAGCTTTCTTT.

The J gene is TRBJ2-2, the V gene TRBV2; D ambiguous. The V and J ends lost 4 bases and 6 bases respectively, with 9 bases between them. CDR1 and CDR2 (germline): SNHLY, FYNNEI. This CDR3 region has 13 residues. The CDR3: CASSVISSGELFF. CDR3 DNA: TGTGCCAGCAGTGTGATTTCTTCCGGGGAGCTGTTTTTT.

The table lists this clonotype with many counts. The rearrangement links TRBV20-1 to TRBJ2-1; 11 nucleotides line up with TRBD2. The CDR3 totals 18 residues. Germline assignment: CDR1 DFQATT and CDR2 SNEGSKA (reference sequence). J was trimmed by 0 bases and V by 6 bases; bases with no gene match: 13. In DNA form, the CDR3 reads TGCAGTGCCCTTCAGGGACTAGCGGCTCTGAGCTCCTACAATGAGCAGTTCTTC. It specifies CSALQGLAALSSYNEQFF.

V gene TRBV18 combines with J gene TRBJ2-5; weak D call: TRBD2 (6 bases). This CDR3 region has 12 residues. Germline V gene data show CDR1 as KGHSH and CDR2 as LQKENI. V was cut by 4 bases and J by 3 bases, with 6 bases left in between. The CDR3 sequence: CASSLAEETQYF. The CDR3 DNA sequence: TGTGCCAGCTCACTAGCGGAAGAGACCCAGTACTTC.

The V and J genes are TRBV28 and TRBJ2-5, with TRBD2 matching 7 bases. The CDR3 spans 15 residues. The V and J ends lost 4 bases and 4 bases, in that order; junction bases with no gene match: 9. CDR1 is MDHEN and CDR2 is SYDVKM in the germline V gene. The CDR3 nucleotides are TGTGCCAGCAGTTCCGGGGACTATGGTATAGAGACCCAGTACTTC. It yields the protein CASSSGDYGIETQYF.

At least ten counts were recorded for this clonotype. This chain connects TRBV3-1 to TRBJ1-2, with a possible D match to TRBD1 (5 bases). CDR1 and CDR2 (germline): LGHDT, YNNKEL (reference sequence). The length of the CDR3 is 14 residues. V was cut by 4 bases and J by 2 bases, with 11 bases left in between. CDR3 amino acids: CASSRHDRNYGYTF. The CDR3 nucleotides are TGTGCCAGCAGCCGACATGACAGAAACTATGGCTACACCTTC.

The V call is TRBV6-6, the J call TRBJ2-7; 7 nucleotides match TRBD1. CDR3 size: 15 residues. The ends lost 7 bases at V and 0 bases at J; junction bases unmatched: 9. The germline V gene encodes CDR1 MNHNY and CDR2 SVGAGI (reference sequence). The CDR3 nucleotides are TGTGCCAGCACTCCCGATGGGACAGTCTCCTACGAGCAGTACTTC. Translating it yields CASTPDGTVSYEQYF.

The table lists this clonotype with many counts. This chain links TRBV20-1 with TRBJ2-7; TRBD1 might be the D (6 bases). Germline CDR1 reads DFQATT; CDR2 reads SNEGSKA (reference sequence). This CDR3 comprises 14 residues. The ends were cut back, 2 bases at V and 2 bases at J, with 13 bases in the middle. The CDR3 region has the DNA TGCAGTGCTAGAAAATGGGACACTACCTACGAGCAGTACTTC. Translating it yields CSARKWDTTYEQYF.

The V and J genes are TRBV28 and TRBJ2-3, with D possibly TRBD1 on 5 matching bases. Trimming shortened V by 8 bases and J by 1 base, and 13 bases separated the two germline ends. The CDR3 length is 14 residues. CDR1 and CDR2 from the germline V gene are MDHEN and SYDVKM. In DNA, the CDR3 is TGTGCCAGCCGCCCTGGACATCGCACAGATACGCAGTATTTT. The encoded protein is CASRPGHRTDTQYF. Based on the CDR3 plus reference TRBV28 and TRBJ2-3, the full variable domain is DVKVTQSSRYLVKRTGEKVFLECVQDMDHENMFWYRQDPGLGLRLIYFSYDVKMKEKGDIPEGYSVSREKKERFSLILESASTNQTSMYLCASRPGHRTDTQYFGPGTRLTVL.

J is TRBJ2-5 and V is TRBV2; D is possibly TRBD1 or TRBD2 (5 bases each). The germline V and J ends were trimmed by 6 bases and 2 bases, with 10 bases remaining between them. This CDR3 contains 13 residues. CDR1 and CDR2 (germline): SNHLY, FYNNEI. The CDR3 coding sequence is TGTGCCAGCAGCCGGGGCACACAAGAGACCCAGTACTTC. This codes for CASSRGTQETQYF.

This clonotype was seen only a few times. V and J are TRBV7-9 and TRBJ2-3, with a weak D call TRBD1 (6 bases). The CDR3 is 15 amino acids. V was trimmed by 6 bases and J by 6 bases, leaving 19 bases between them. Looked up from germline, CDR1 is SEHNR and CDR2 is FQNEAQ (reference sequence). The CDR3 protein is CASSLEGNRADTQYF. CDR3 nucleotides: TGTGCCAGCAGTCTCGAGGGGAACAGGGCGGATACGCAGTATTTT.

The gene calls are TRBV6-5 and TRBJ2-3; 9 bases map to TRBD2. Trimming at V came to 2 bases and at J to 4 bases, leaving 7 bases not matched to a gene. This CDR3 has 16 amino acids. CDR1 and CDR2 from the germline V gene are MNHEY and SVGAGI. The CDR3 DNA is TGTGCCAGCAGTTACGGGGTAGCGGGAGCGGCAGATACGCAGTATTTT. Translated, it gives CASSYGVAGAADTQYF.